The rows below give T cell receptor beta chains drawn from one sample of a study of blood T cells in healthy people across ages. From the 5' RACE reads, TCRdb called clonotypes with MiXCR, one entry per CDR3 protein. The sample consists of about 1.4 million distinct CDR3 sequences, 59% of them appearing once. The sample consisted of blood. The source of these receptors is a man aged 18 to 29 in good health. The CDR3 runs from the conserved cysteine through the conserved F or W. Fields, in order: D gene, V gene, J gene, clone size, CDR3 protein, CDR3 DNA. A D gene is named only where the DNA matches it firmly. Where a row states a size, it is once, few, many or the class of an expanded clone; other rows omit it.

d_gene: -
v_gene: TRBV6-1
j_gene: TRBJ2-3
abundance: -
CDR3aa: CASRRTPPRGFQLDTDTQYF
CDR3nt: TGTGCCAGCAGGCGAACCCCACCCAGGGGTTTCCAACTTGACACAGATACGCAGTATTTT

d_gene: -
v_gene: TRBV29-1
j_gene: TRBJ2-5
abundance: -
CDR3aa: CSVEYGGNIQETQYF
CDR3nt: TGCAGCGTTGAATATGGAGGGAACATCCAAGAGACCCAGTACTTC

d_gene: TRBD2
v_gene: TRBV7-8
j_gene: TRBJ2-2
abundance: -
CDR3aa: CASSLVLAGGIRELFF
CDR3nt: TGTGCCAGCAGCTTAGTACTAGCGGGGGGGATCCGGGAGCTGTTTTTT

d_gene: -
v_gene: TRBV7-9
j_gene: TRBJ2-1
abundance: once
CDR3aa: CASSLARRSRGEQFF
CDR3nt: TGTGCCAGCAGCTTAGCGCGGCGAAGCCGGGGGGAGCAGTTCTTC

d_gene: TRBD1
v_gene: TRBV29-1
j_gene: TRBJ1-1
abundance: -
CDR3aa: CSVGEGTDRGTEAFF
CDR3nt: TGCAGCGTTGGAGAGGGGACAGACCGGGGCACTGAAGCTTTCTTT

d_gene: -
v_gene: TRBV25-1
j_gene: TRBJ1-2
abundance: -
CDR3aa: CALCRRREYGYTF
CDR3nt: TGTGCCCTGTGCAGGCGCAGAGAGTATGGCTACACCTTC

d_gene: TRBD2
v_gene: TRBV5-1
j_gene: TRBJ2-3
abundance: -
CDR3aa: CASSLAAGDADTQYF
CDR3nt: TGCGCCAGCAGCCTTGCTGCGGGAGACGCCGATACGCAGTATTTT

d_gene: -
v_gene: TRBV24-1
j_gene: TRBJ2-2
abundance: -
CDR3aa: CATSGRVPGELFF
CDR3nt: TGTGCCACCAGTGGCAGGGTCCCCGGGGAGCTGTTTTTT

d_gene: -
v_gene: TRBV6-2/TRBV6-3
j_gene: TRBJ2-1
abundance: -
CDR3aa: CASSYSQGSSYNEQFF
CDR3nt: TGTGCCAGCAGTTACAGTCAGGGGAGCTCCTACAATGAGCAGTTCTTC

d_gene: TRBD1
v_gene: TRBV29-1
j_gene: TRBJ1-1
abundance: -
CDR3aa: CSGADRAMNTEAFF
CDR3nt: TGCAGCGGAGCGGACAGGGCAATGAACACTGAAGCTTTCTTT

d_gene: TRBD2
v_gene: TRBV10-3
j_gene: TRBJ2-1
abundance: few
CDR3aa: CAISDDAAGGNNEQFF
CDR3nt: TGTGCCATCAGTGATGACGCTGCGGGGGGAAACAATGAGCAGTTCTTC

d_gene: TRBD2
v_gene: TRBV7-8
j_gene: TRBJ2-1
abundance: -
CDR3aa: CASKWLAGGINEQFF
CDR3nt: TGTGCCAGCAAGTGGCTAGCGGGAGGTATCAATGAGCAGTTCTTC

d_gene: -
v_gene: TRBV27
j_gene: TRBJ2-1
abundance: -
CDR3aa: CASSYLQQGVEVFF
CDR3nt: TGTGCCAGCAGTTACCTCCAACAGGGCGTTGAGGTGTTCTTC

d_gene: -
v_gene: TRBV10-3
j_gene: TRBJ1-1
abundance: -
CDR3aa: CAISEGVNTEAFF
CDR3nt: TGTGCCATCAGTGAGGGGGTGAACACTGAAGCTTTCTTT

d_gene: -
v_gene: TRBV25-1
j_gene: TRBJ2-7
abundance: few
CDR3aa: CASSVSAGKALEQYF
CDR3nt: TGTGCCAGCAGTGTTTCAGCGGGCAAAGCTCTCGAGCAGTACTTC

d_gene: -
v_gene: TRBV12-3/TRBV12-4
j_gene: TRBJ2-7
abundance: -
CDR3aa: CASSFGGGGEQYF
CDR3nt: TGTGCCAGCAGTTTCGGAGGGGGAGGCGAGCAGTACTTC

d_gene: -
v_gene: TRBV5-1
j_gene: TRBJ2-3
abundance: once
CDR3aa: CASSLAGRQNTDTQYF
CDR3nt: TGCGCCAGCAGCTTGGCGGGGAGACAGAACACAGATACGCAGTATTTT

d_gene: TRBD2
v_gene: TRBV4-1
j_gene: TRBJ2-5
abundance: few
CDR3aa: CASSQVPAGDFETQYF
CDR3nt: TGCGCCAGCAGCCAAGTGCCAGCGGGAGACTTTGAGACCCAGTACTTC

d_gene: -
v_gene: TRBV2
j_gene: TRBJ2-7
abundance: few
CDR3aa: CASTIGQGYYEQYF
CDR3nt: TGTGCCAGCACAATCGGACAAGGGTACTACGAGCAGTACTTC

d_gene: TRBD2
v_gene: TRBV20-1
j_gene: TRBJ2-1
abundance: -
CDR3aa: CSARDPQGLSGFDNEQFF
CDR3nt: TGCAGTGCTAGAGACCCCCAGGGACTAAGCGGATTCGACAATGAGCAGTTCTTC

d_gene: -
v_gene: TRBV29-1
j_gene: TRBJ2-1
abundance: -
CDR3aa: CSVDPSLSEQFF
CDR3nt: TGCAGCGTTGATCCATCCCTCTCTGAGCAGTTCTTC

d_gene: TRBD1
v_gene: TRBV10-3
j_gene: TRBJ1-2
abundance: -
CDR3aa: CAISEPTGQGQGYTF
CDR3nt: TGTGCCATCAGTGAGCCAACGGGACAGGGGCAGGGCTACACCTTC

d_gene: TRBD2
v_gene: TRBV5-1
j_gene: TRBJ2-1
abundance: -
CDR3aa: CASSQTGLAGVDEQFF
CDR3nt: TGCGCCAGCAGCCAGACGGGACTAGCGGGAGTGGATGAGCAGTTCTTC

d_gene: -
v_gene: TRBV29-1
j_gene: TRBJ2-5
abundance: -
CDR3aa: CSVEPGLKRQYF
CDR3nt: TGCAGCGTTGAACCCGGATTGAAGAGGCAGTACTTC

d_gene: TRBD2
v_gene: TRBV28
j_gene: TRBJ2-1
abundance: -
CDR3aa: CASRIGTSGNNEQFF
CDR3nt: TGTGCCAGCCGCATCGGGACTAGCGGGAACAATGAGCAGTTCTTC

d_gene: -
v_gene: TRBV5-1
j_gene: TRBJ2-5
abundance: -
CDR3aa: CASSLGQAKETQYF
CDR3nt: TGCGCCAGCAGCTTGGGACAGGCTAAAGAGACCCAGTACTTC